The rows below give T cell receptor beta chains drawn from one sample of a study of blood T cell repertoires in COVID-19. The repertoire was sequenced with immunoSEQ multiplex PCR; TCRdb's copy has only in-frame clones and lacks some. The table has more than 200,000 clones, approximately 86% seen once; the top ten hold under 2%. The sequenced sample consisted of peripheral blood. The receptors shown here come from a man under 40 with active or convalescent COVID-19. The conserved cysteine and the conserved F or W are not part of the CDR3 here.

13,TRBJ2-6,TRBV7-8,ASSQTQSGANVLT
13,TRBJ2-1,TRBV9,ASSRTGSSYNEQF
15,TRBJ2-2,TRBV4-1,ASSQEAVLGTTGELF
12,TRBJ1-1,TRBV2,ASSEDRGPYEAF
11,TRBJ2-7,TRBV18,ASSPRGPDEQY
15,TRBJ2-3,TRBV18,ASSPPHTGVGTDTQY
13,TRBJ2-7,TRBV18,ASSPEAGSSYEQY
10,TRBJ2-7,TRBV9,ASSLLNGEQY
11,TRBJ1-1,TRBV25-1,ASSTILSTEAF
9,TRBJ1-5,TRBV25-1,ASSGGATQH
10,TRBJ2-1,TRBV30,AWSHPRFEQF
11,TRBJ1-2,TRBV12-3/TRBV12-4,ASSFILQDGYT
13,TRBJ2-1,TRBV19,ASSAPRGYYNEQF
13,TRBJ2-7,TRBV7-2,ASSFYGTGGSEQY
12,TRBJ1-1,TRBV19,ASSDRLRNTEAF
13,TRBJ1-1,TRBV6-1,ASSELGTGAFEAF
10,TRBJ2-7,TRBV29-1,SVVLRSYEQY
14,TRBJ1-1,TRBV6-1,ASSEYQGGRGTEAF
12,TRBJ1-1,TRBV9,ASSVGLRNTEAF
13,TRBJ1-1,TRBV2,ASSNRGGMNTEAF
13,TRBJ1-5,TRBV6-5,ASSSLRVFNQPQH
13,TRBJ1-2,TRBV6-5,ASHFGGGPRAGYT
15,TRBJ2-7,TRBV7-2,ASSLGAGGQASYEQY
13,TRBJ1-1,TRBV6-5,ASSYSAQGTAEAF
13,TRBJ2-5,TRBV5-6,ASSLGAYSEETQY
13,TRBJ2-7,TRBV27,ASKSLAGGFYEQY
13,TRBJ2-1,TRBV4-3,ASSQEGLAGVEQF
13,TRBJ2-5,TRBV19,ASSPGSGGLETQY
14,TRBJ1-5,TRBV2,ASSQTRGQGSQPQH
15,TRBJ2-5,TRBV29-1,SVEFGTSGGVEETQY
14,TRBJ1-1,TRBV19,ASSIHTDRTNTEAF
13,TRBJ2-3,TRBV7-2,ASSLRLAGVDTQY
13,TRBJ2-5,TRBV10-2,ASSEFGEQEETQY
14,TRBJ2-1,TRBV2,ASSSGGSYSYNEQF
13,TRBJ2-5,TRBV11-3,ASSRGIGGKETQY
12,TRBJ2-7,TRBV18,ASSPSQGYYEQY
13,TRBJ1-1,TRBV6-5,ASSYSAGRRTEAF
13,TRBJ1-6,TRBV27,ASSYEGAGNSPLH
13,TRBJ2-1,TRBV4-3,ASSQGAGGFDEQF
12,TRBJ1-6,TRBV3-1/TRBV3-2,ASSLGGVGSPLH
13,TRBJ1-5,TRBV28,ASSPHGGGNQPQH
14,TRBJ1-3,TRBV7-9,ASSWATGGSGNTIY
13,TRBJ1-6,TRBV5-6,ASSFPQGARSPLH
15,TRBJ1-5,TRBV19,ASSIGTAHPSNQPQH
16,TRBJ1-1,TRBV5-1,ASSLRGSVGGGEGEAF
13,TRBJ1-1,TRBV7-6,ASSRDSFMNTEAF
15,TRBJ1-2,TRBV27,ASRTPGTGGADYGYT
11,TRBJ1-1,TRBV2,ASSRQGGTEAF
13,TRBJ2-2,TRBV5-1,ASSWGQAGTGELF
12,TRBJ2-5,TRBV11-2,ASSPPAVQETQY
12,TRBJ1-1,TRBV9,ASSVRQSNTEAF
13,TRBJ1-2,TRBV6-5,ASSFAGGVNYGYT